What follows is one T cell receptor (beta chain) and its context. The sample comes from a study of OX40 agonist ivuxolimab in advanced cancers. About the study: Two patients with cutaneous melanoma and one with hepatocellular carcinoma, three in total, showed partial responses.

The assay was immunoSEQ multiplex PCR, and TCRdb's table has in-frame clones only and misses some. Of around 60,000 clones in the sample, approximately 81% were seen once. CDR1 is SEHNR and CDR2 is FQNEAQ in the germline V gene (reference sequence). There are 13 residues in the CDR3. Trimming stripped 5 bases from V and 7 bases from J, with 15 bases between. The chain links TRBV7-9 to TRBJ2-7; D might be TRBD2 (6 bases). This specimen consisted of CD4+ or CD8+ T cells sorted from blood, obtained in a trial of the OX40 agonist ivuxolimab. This clonotype was sampled from an adult with an advanced solid tumor such as melanoma, head and neck, liver or kidney cancer. CDR3 sequence reads: CASSQASAGEQYV. CDR3 bases: TGTGCCAGCAGCCAGGCCTCGGCGGGAGAGCAGTACGTC.